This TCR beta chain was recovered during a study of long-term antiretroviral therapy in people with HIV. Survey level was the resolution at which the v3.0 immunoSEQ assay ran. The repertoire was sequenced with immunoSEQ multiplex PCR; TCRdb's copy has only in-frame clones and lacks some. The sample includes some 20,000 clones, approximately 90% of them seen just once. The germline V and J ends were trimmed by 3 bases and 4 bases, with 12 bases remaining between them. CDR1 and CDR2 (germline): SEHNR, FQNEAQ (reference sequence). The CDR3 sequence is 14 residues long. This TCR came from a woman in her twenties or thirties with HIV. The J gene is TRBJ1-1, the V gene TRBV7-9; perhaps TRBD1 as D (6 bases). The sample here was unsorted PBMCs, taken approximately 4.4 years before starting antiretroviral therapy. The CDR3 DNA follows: TGTGCCAGCAGCTTTTCAGGGGAGGCCACTGAAGCTTTCTTT. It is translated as CASSFSGEATEAFF.